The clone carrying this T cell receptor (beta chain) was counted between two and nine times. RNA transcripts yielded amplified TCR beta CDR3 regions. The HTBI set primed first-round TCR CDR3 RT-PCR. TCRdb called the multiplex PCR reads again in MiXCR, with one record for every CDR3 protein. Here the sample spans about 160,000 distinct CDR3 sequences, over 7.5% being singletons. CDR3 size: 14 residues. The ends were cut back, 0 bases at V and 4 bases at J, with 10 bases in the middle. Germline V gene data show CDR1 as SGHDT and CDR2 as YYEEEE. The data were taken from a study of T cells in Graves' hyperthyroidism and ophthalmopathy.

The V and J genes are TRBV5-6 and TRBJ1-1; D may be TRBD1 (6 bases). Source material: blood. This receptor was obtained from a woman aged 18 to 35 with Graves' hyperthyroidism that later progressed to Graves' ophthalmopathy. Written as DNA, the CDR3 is TGTGCCAGCAGCTTGGGAGGCAGGGGCACTGAAGCTTTCTTT. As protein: CASSLGGRGTEAFF.